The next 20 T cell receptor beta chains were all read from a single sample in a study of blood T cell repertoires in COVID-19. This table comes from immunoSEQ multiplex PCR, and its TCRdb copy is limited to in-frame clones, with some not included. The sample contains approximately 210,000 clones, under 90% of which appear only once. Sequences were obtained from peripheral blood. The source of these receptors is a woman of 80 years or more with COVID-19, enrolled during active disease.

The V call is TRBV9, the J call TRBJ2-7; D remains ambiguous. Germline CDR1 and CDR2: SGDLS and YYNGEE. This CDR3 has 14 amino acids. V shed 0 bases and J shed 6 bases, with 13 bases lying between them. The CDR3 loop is CASSVAGSLSEQYF. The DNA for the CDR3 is TGTGCCAGCAGCGTAGCCGGGTCCCTTTCCGAGCAGTACTTC. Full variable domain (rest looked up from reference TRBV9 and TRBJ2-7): DSGVTQTPKHLITATGQRVTLRCSPRSGDLSVYWYQQSLDQGLQFLIQYYNGEERAKGNILERFSAQQFPDLHSELNLSSLELGDSALYFCASSVAGSLSEQYFGPGTRLTVT.

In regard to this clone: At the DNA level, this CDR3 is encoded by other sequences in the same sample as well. The CDR3 protein is CASSFSGNQPQHF. CDR3 coding DNA: TGTGCCAGCAGTTTTTCAGGGAACCAGCCCCAGCATTTT. This chain links TRBV12-3 or TRBV12-4 with TRBJ1-5, with D tentatively TRBD1 (5 bases). The CDR3 runs to 13 residues. V dropped 3 bases and J dropped 7 bases, with 10 bases sitting between them.

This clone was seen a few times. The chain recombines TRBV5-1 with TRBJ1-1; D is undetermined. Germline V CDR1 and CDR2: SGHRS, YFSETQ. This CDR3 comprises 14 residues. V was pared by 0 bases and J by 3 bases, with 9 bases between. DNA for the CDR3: TGCGCCAGCAGCTTGGAGCGGAGGGACACTGAAGCTTTCTTT. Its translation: CASSLERRDTEAFF.

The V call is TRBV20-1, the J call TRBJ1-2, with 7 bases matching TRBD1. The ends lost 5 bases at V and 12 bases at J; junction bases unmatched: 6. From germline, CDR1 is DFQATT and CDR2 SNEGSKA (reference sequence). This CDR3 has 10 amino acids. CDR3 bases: TGCAGTGCTCGGACAGGATCGGACACCTTC. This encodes CSARTGSDTF.

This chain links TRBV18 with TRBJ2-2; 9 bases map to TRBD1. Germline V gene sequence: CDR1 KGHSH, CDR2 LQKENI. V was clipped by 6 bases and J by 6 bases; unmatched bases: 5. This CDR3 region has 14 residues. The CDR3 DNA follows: TGTGCCAGCTCTGGACAGGGGAGCGCCGGGGAGCTGTTTTTT. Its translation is CASSGQGSAGELFF.

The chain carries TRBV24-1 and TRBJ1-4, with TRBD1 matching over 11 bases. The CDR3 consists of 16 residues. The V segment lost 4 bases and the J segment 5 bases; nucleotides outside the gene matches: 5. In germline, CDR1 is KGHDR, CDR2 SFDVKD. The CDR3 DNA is TGTGCCACCAGTGACTGGGGGACAGGGGGGAATGAAAAACTGTTTTTT. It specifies CATSDWGTGGNEKLFF.

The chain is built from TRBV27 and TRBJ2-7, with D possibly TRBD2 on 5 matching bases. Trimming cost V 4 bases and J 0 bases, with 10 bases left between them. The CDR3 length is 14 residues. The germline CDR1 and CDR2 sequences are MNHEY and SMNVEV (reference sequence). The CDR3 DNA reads TGTGCCAGCAGTTCCCGGGATCTCTCCTACGAGCAGTACTTC. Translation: CASSSRDLSYEQYF.

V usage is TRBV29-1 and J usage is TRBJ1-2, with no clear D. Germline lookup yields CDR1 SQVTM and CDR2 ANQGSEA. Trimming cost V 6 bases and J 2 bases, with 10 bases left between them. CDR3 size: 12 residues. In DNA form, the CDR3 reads TGCAGCGTCCCTGGGAGAAACTATGGCTACACCTTC. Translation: CSVPGRNYGYTF.

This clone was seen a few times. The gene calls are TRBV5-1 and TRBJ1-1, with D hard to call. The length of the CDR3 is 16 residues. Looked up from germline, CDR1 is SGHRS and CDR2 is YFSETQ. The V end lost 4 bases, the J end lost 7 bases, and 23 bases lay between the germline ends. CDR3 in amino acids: CASSHILSVSANEAFF. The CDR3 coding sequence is TGCGCCAGCAGCCATATCCTGTCGGTGTCCGCGAATGAAGCTTTCTTT.

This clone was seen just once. CDR3 loop: CAWSSWKGANTGELFF. The DNA of the CDR3 is TGTGCCTGGAGTAGCTGGAAGGGGGCGAACACCGGGGAGCTGTTTTTT. J is TRBJ2-2 and V is TRBV30, with D perhaps matching TRBD1 (6 bases). The V end was cut by 2 bases, the J end by 0 bases, with 13 bases between. The germline gives CDR1 GTSNPN, CDR2 SVGIG (reference sequence). This CDR3 is built from 16 residues.

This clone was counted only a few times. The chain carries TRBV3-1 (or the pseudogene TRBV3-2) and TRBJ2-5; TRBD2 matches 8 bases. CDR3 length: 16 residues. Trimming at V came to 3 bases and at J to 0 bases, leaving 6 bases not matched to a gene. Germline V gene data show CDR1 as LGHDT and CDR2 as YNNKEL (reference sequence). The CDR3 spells CASSQGSGGHQETQYF. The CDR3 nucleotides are TGTGCCAGCAGCCAGGGGAGCGGGGGCCACCAAGAGACCCAGTACTTC.

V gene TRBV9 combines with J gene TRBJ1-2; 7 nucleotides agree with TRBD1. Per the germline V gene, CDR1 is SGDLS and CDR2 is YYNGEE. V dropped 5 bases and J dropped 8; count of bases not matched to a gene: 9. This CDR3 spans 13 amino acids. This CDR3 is CASRGQQGTGYTF. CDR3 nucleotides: TGTGCCAGCAGAGGTCAACAGGGGACCGGCTACACCTTC.

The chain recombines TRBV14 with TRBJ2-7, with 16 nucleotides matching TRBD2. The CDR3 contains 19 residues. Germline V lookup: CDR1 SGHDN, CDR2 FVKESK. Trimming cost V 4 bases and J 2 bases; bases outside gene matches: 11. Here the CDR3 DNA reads TGTGCCAGCAGCCCGACCCCGGGACTAGCGGGGGGGTCCCCCTACGAGCAGTACTTC. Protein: CASSPTPGLAGGSPYEQYF.

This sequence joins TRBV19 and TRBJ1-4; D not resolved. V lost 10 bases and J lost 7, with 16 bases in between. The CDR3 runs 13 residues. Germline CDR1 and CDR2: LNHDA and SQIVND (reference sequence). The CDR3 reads CATTAVGSEKLFF. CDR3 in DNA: TGTGCCACCACAGCAGTTGGGAGTGAAAAACTGTTTTTT.

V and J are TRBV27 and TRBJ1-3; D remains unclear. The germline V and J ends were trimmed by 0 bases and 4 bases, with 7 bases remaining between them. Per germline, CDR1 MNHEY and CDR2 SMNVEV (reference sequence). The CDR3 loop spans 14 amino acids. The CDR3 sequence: CASSLSLAGNTIYF. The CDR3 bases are TGTGCCAGCAGTTTATCGCTGGCCGGAAACACCATATATTTT.

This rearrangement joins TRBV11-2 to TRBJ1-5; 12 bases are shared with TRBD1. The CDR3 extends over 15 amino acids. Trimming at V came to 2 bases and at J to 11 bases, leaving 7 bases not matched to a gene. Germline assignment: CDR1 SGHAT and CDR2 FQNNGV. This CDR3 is CASSLQPGQGASQHF. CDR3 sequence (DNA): TGTGCCAGCAGCTTACAACCGGGACAGGGGGCTTCCCAGCATTTT. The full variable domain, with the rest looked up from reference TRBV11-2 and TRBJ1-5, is EAGVAQSPRYKIIEKRQSVAFWCNPISGHATLYWYQQILGQGPKLLIQFQNNGVVDDSQLPKDRFSAERLKGVDSTLKIQPAKLEDSAVYLCASSLQPGQGASQHFGDGTRLSIL.

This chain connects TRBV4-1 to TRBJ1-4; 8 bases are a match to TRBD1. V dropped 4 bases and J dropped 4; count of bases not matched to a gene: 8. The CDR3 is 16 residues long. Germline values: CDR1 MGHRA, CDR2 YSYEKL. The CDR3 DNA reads TGCGCCAGCAGCCTTGCGTTGGGGACAGGTAATGAAAAACTGTTTTTT. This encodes CASSLALGTGNEKLFF.

The CDR3 region is CASSSRTSGIAGELFF. The CDR3 bases are TGTGCCAGCAGCTCACGGACTAGCGGGATAGCCGGGGAGCTGTTTTTT. This chain joins TRBV5-4 and TRBJ2-2; 12 bases map to TRBD2. The CDR3 is 16 amino acids. Germline-derived CDR1 and CDR2 are SGHNT and YYREEE (reference sequence). Losses at the gene ends were 3 bases for V and 6 bases for J; bases not matched to a gene: 6. The variable domain in full, completed from reference TRBV5-4 and TRBJ2-2, reads ETGVTQSPTHLIKTRGQQVTLRCSSQSGHNTVSWYQQALGQGPQFIFQYYREEENGRGNFPPRFSGLQFPNYSSELNVNALELDDSALYLCASSSRTSGIAGELFFGEGSRLTVL.

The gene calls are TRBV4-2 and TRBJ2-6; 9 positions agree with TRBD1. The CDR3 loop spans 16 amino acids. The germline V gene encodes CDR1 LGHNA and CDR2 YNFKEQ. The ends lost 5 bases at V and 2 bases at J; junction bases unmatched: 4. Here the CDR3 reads CASSATGGPGANVLTF. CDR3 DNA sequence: TGTGCCAGCAGCGCCACAGGGGGCCCTGGGGCCAACGTCCTGACTTTC.

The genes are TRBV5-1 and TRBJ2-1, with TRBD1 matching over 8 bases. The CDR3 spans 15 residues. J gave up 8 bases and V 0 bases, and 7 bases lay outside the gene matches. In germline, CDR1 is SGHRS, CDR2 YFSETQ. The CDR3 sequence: CASSLAGGLAHEQFF. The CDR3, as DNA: TGCGCCAGCAGCTTGGCAGGGGGCCTCGCCCATGAGCAGTTCTTC. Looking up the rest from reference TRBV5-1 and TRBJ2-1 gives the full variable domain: KAGVTQTPRYLIKTRGQQVTLSCSPISGHRSVSWYQQTPGQGLQFLFEYFSETQRNKGNFPGRFSGRQFSNSRSEMNVSTLELGDSALYLCASSLAGGLAHEQFFGPGTRLTVL.